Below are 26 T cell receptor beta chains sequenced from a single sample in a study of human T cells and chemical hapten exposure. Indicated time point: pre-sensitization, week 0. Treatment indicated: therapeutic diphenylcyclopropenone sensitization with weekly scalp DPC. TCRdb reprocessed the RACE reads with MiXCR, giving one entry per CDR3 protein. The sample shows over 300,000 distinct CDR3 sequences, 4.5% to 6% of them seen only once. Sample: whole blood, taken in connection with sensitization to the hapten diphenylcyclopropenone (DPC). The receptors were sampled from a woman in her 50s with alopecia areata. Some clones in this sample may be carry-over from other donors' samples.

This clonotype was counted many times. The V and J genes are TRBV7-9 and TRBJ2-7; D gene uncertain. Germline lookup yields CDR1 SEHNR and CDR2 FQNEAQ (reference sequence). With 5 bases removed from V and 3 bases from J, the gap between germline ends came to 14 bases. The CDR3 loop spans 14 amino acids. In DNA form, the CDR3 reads TGTGCCAGCAGCCTCGCCGGGTACGACTACGAGCAGTACTTC. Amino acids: CASSLAGYDYEQYF.

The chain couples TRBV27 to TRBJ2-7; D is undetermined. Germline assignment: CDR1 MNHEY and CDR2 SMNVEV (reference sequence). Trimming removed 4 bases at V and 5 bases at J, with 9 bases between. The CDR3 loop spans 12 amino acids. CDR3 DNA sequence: TGTGCCAGCAGTTCCCTCTCTAACGAGCAGTACTTC. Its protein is CASSSLSNEQYF.

DNA of the CDR3: TGTGCCAGCGGGACAGGGCTTATCTATGGCTACACCTTC. Translation: CASGTGLIYGYTF. V usage is TRBV2 and J usage is TRBJ1-2; 9 nucleotides align to TRBD1. With V trimmed by 8 bases and J by 4 bases, 5 bases remained unmatched. The CDR3 runs to 13 residues. Looked up from germline, CDR1 is SNHLY and CDR2 is FYNNEI.

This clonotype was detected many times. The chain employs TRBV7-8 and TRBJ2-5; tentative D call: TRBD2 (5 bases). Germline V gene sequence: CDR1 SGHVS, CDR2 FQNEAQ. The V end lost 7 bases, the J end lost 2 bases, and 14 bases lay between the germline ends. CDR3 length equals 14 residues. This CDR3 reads CASTNRTLQETQYF. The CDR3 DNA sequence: TGTGCCAGCACCAACCGGACTCTTCAAGAGACCCAGTACTTC.

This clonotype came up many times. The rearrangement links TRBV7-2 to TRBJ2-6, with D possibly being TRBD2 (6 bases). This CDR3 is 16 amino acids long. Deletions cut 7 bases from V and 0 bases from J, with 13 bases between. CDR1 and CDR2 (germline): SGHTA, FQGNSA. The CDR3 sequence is CASKSGGGSGANVLTF. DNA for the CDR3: TGTGCCAGCAAATCTGGGGGAGGCTCTGGGGCCAACGTCCTGACTTTC.

The CDR3 DNA follows: TGTGCCAGCAGCTTGGGGTCAACAGGCCCGAACACTGAAGCTTTCTTT. Encoded protein: CASSLGSTGPNTEAFF. The chain employs TRBV13 and TRBJ1-1; D may be TRBD1 (5 bases). Trimming shortened V by 3 bases and J by 1 base, and 15 bases separated the two germline ends. Germline V gene data show CDR1 as PRHDT and CDR2 as FYEKMQ (reference sequence). The CDR3 sequence is 16 residues long.

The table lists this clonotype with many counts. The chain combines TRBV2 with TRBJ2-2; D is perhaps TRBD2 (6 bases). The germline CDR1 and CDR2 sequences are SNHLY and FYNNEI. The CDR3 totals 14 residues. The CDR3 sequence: CAARGSGNTGELFF. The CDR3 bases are TGTGCTGCACGGGGTAGCGGGAACACCGGGGAGCTGTTTTTT.

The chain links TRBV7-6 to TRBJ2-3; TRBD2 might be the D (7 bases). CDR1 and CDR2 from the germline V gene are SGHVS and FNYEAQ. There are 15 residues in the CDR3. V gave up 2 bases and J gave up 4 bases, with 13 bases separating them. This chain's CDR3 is CASSLSGGQSDTQYF. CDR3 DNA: TGTGCCAGCAGCTTATCGGGGGGCCAGTCAGATACGCAGTATTTT.

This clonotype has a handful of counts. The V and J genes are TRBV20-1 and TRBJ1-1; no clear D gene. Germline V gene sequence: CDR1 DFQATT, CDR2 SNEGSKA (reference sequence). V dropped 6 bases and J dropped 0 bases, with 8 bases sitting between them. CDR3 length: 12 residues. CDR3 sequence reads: CSAIKVNTEAFF. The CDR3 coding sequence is TGCAGTGCCATTAAGGTGAACACTGAAGCTTTCTTT.

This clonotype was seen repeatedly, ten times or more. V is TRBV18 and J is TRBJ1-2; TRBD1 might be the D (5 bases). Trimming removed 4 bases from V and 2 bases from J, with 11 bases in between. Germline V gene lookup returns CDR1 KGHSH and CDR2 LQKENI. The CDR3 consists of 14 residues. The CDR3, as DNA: TGTGCCAGCTCACTGCCGGGGCAAAACTATGGCTACACCTTC. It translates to CASSLPGQNYGYTF.

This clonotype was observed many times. The chain's CDR3 is CASSPSLGPYEQYF. CDR3 coding DNA: TGTGCCAGCAGTCCTTCACTCGGCCCCTACGAGCAGTACTTC. This chain joins TRBV27 and TRBJ2-7; no reliable D call. Trimming removed 5 bases at V and 2 bases at J, with 13 bases between. CDR1 is MNHEY and CDR2 is SMNVEV in the germline V gene (reference sequence). There are 14 residues in the CDR3.

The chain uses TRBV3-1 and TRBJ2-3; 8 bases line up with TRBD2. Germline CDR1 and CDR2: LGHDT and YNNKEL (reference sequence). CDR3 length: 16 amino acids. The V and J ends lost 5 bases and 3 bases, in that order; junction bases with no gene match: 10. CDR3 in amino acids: CASSSPMGTRTDTQYF. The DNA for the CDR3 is TGTGCCAGCAGCAGCCCGATGGGGACTAGGACAGATACGCAGTATTTT.

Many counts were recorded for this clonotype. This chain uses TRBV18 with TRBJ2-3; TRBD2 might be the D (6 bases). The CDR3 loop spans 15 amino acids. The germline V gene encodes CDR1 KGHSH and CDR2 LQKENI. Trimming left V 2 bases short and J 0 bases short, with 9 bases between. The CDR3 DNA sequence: TGTGCCAGCTCACCAAATCGGGGGAGCACAGATACGCAGTATTTT. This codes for CASSPNRGSTDTQYF. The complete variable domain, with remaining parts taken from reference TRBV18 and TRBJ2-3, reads NAGVMQNPRHLVRRRGQEARLRCSPMKGHSHVYWYRQLPEEGLKFMVYLQKENIIDESGMPKERFSAEFPKEGPSILRIQQVVRGDSAAYFCASSPNRGSTDTQYFGPGTRLTVL.

CDR3 sequence (DNA): TGTGCCAGCAGCTTAGAGGGTTGGCAGGGAATAGCTTTCTTT. It is translated as CASSLEGWQGIAFF. The gene calls are TRBV7-2 and TRBJ1-1; D might be TRBD1 (5 bases). CDR1 and CDR2 (germline): SGHTA, FQGNSA. Trimming took off 1 base at V and 10 bases at J, with 16 bases between the two ends. The CDR3 totals 14 residues. The full variable domain, its missing parts supplied by reference TRBV7-2 and TRBJ1-1, is GAGVSQSPSNKVTEKGKDVELRCDPISGHTALYWYRQSLGQGLEFLIYFQGNSAPDKSGLPSDRFSAERTGGSVSTLTIQRTQQEDSAVYLCASSLEGWQGIAFFGQGTRLTVV.

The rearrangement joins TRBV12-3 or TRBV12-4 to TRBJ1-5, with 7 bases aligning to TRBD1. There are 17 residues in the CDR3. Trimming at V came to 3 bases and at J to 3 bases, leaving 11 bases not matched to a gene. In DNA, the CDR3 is TGTGCCAGCAGTTTGATGGCAGGGGGGCCTTCCAATCAGCCCCAGCATTTT. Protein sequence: CASSLMAGGPSNQPQHF.

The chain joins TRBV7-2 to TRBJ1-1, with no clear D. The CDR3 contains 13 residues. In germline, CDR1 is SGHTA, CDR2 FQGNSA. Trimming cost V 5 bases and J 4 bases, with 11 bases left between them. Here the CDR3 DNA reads TGTGCCAGCAGCCTTAAGGACGGCACTGAAGCTTTCTTT. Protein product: CASSLKDGTEAFF.

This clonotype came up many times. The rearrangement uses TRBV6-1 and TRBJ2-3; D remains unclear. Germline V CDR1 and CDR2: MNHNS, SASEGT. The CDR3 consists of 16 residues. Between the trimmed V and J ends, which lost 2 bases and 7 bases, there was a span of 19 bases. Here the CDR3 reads CASSERPTDPGNTQYF. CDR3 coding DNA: TGTGCCAGCAGTGAAAGGCCCACAGATCCTGGGAATACGCAGTATTTT.

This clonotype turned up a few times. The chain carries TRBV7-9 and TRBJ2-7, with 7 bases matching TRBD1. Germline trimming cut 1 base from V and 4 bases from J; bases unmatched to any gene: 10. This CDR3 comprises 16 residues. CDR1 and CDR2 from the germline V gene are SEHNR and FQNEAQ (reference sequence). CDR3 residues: CASSLEQGRGQYEQYF. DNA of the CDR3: TGTGCCAGCAGCTTAGAACAGGGACGGGGACAGTACGAGCAGTACTTC. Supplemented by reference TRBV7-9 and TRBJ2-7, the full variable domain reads DTGVSQNPRHKITKRGQNVTFRCDPISEHNRLYWYRQTLGQGPEFLTYFQNEAQLEKSRLLSDRFSAERPKGSFSTLEIQRTEQGDSAMYLCASSLEQGRGQYEQYFGPGTRLTVT.

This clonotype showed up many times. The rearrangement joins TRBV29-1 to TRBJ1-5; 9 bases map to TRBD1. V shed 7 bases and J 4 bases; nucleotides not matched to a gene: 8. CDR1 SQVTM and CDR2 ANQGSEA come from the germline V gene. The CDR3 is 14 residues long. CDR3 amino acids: CSAVGQGGNQPQHF. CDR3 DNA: TGCAGCGCTGTGGGACAGGGAGGTAATCAGCCCCAGCATTTT.

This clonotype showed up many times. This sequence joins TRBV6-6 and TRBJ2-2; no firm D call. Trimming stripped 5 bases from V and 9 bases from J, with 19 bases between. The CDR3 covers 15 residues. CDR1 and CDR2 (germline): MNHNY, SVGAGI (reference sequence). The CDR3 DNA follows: TGTGCCAGCAGTCACCCAGGACGGTCTGGCCGGGAGCTGTTTTTT. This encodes CASSHPGRSGRELFF.

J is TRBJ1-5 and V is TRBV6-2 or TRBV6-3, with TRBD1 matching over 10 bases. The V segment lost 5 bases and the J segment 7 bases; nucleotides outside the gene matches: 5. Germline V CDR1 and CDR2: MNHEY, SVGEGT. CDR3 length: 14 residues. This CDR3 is CASSRDRGIQPQHF. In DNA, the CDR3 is TGTGCCAGCAGTCGGGACAGGGGAATCCAGCCCCAGCATTTT.

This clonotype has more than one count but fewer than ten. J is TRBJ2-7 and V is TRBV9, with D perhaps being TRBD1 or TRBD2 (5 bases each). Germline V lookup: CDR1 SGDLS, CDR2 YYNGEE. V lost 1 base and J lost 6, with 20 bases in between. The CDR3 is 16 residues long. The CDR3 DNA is TGTGCCAGCAGCGTACCCCGGGACCCTGCTTCGTTCGAGCAGTACTTC. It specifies CASSVPRDPASFEQYF. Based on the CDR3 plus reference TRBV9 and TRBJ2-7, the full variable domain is DSGVTQTPKHLITATGQRVTLRCSPRSGDLSVYWYQQSLDQGLQFLIQYYNGEERAKGNILERFSAQQFPDLHSELNLSSLELGDSALYFCASSVPRDPASFEQYFGPGTRLTVT.

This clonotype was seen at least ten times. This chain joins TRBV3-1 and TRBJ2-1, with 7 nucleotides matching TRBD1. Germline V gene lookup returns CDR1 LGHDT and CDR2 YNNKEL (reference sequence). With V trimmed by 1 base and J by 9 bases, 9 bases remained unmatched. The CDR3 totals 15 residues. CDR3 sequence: CASSQGLRGLGEQFF. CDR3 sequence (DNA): TGTGCCAGCAGCCAAGGGTTGAGGGGGCTGGGTGAGCAGTTCTTC.

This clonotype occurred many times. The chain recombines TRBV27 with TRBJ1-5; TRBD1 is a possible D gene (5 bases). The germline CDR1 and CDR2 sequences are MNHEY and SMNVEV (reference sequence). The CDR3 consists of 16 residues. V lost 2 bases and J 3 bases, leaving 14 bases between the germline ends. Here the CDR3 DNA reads TGTGCCAGCAGTTTACGACGACAGCCGTCCAATCAGCCCCAGCATTTT. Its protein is CASSLRRQPSNQPQHF.

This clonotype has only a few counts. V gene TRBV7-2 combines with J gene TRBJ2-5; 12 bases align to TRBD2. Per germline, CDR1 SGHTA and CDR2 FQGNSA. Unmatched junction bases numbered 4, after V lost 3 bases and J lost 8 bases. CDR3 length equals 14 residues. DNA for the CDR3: TGTGCCAGCAGCTTGCTAGCGGGGGGGGGAACCCAGTACTTC. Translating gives CASSLLAGGGTQYF.

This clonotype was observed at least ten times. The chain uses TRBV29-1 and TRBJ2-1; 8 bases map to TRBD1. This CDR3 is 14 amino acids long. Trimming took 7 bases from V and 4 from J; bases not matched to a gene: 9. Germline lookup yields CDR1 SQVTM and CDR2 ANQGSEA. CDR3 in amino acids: CSATGASSYNEQFF. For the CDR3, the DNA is TGCAGCGCGACAGGGGCGTCTTCGTACAATGAGCAGTTCTTC.